These 24 T cell receptor beta chains were sequenced from one sample in a study of T-cell reconstitution after alpha-beta-depleted transplantation in children. It was with unique molecular identifiers that the TCRbeta library was prepared. TCRdb reprocessed the PCR reads with MiXCR, giving one entry per CDR3 protein. The data hold more than 15,000 distinct CDR3 sequences, with approximately 5.3% observed a single time. Specimen: PBMCs, collected before TCRalphabeta/CD19-depleted stem cell transplant. The origin of the receptors is a boy younger than 18 with acute lymphoblastic leukemia, due to receive a stem cell transplant.

This clonotype was found many times. This chain connects TRBV28 to TRBJ1-2; the D gene is possibly TRBD1 (6 bases). CDR1 is MDHEN and CDR2 is SYDVKM in the germline V gene. The CDR3 is 14 amino acids. Trimming removed 5 bases from V and 4 bases from J, with 14 bases in between. This chain's CDR3 is CASSPRGGFYGYTF. The DNA of the CDR3 is TGTGCCAGCAGTCCCCGAGGGGGGTTCTATGGCTACACCTTC.

This clonotype was recorded at least ten times. Sequence at one end of the junction differs from germline and may be a read error. This rearrangement joins TRBV7-9 to TRBJ2-3, with 9 bases aligning to TRBD2. This CDR3 is built from 14 residues. CDR1 SEHNR and CDR2 FQNEAQ come from the germline V gene (reference sequence). Here the CDR3 reads CASSLAGLTDTQYF. The CDR3 bases are TGTGCCAGCAGCCTAGCGGGGCTTACAGATACGCAGTATTTT.

This clonotype has a count of ten or more. The rearrangement links TRBV20-1 to TRBJ1-6; maybe TRBD1 (5 bases). The germline V and J ends were trimmed by 6 bases and 5 bases, with 11 bases remaining between them. Germline loops: CDR1 DFQATT, CDR2 SNEGSKA (reference sequence). The CDR3 totals 13 residues. CDR3: CSARGPNNSPLHF. Here the CDR3 DNA reads TGCAGTGCGAGGGGCCCGAATAATTCACCCCTCCACTTT.

By share of the sample, this clonotype is medium-sized (0.01 to 0.1%). This chain uses TRBV4-3 with TRBJ2-3, with a possible D match to TRBD2 (6 bases). Germline lookup yields CDR1 LGHNA and CDR2 YSLEER. Trimming took off 1 base at V and 6 bases at J, with 11 bases between the two ends. The CDR3 has 14 amino acids. CDR3 loop: CASSQAPGSDTQYF. In nucleotides, the CDR3 is TGCGCCAGCAGCCAAGCCCCCGGGAGCGATACGCAGTATTTT.

In this sample, this clonotype turned up many times. Here the CDR3 reads CASSPGLDTNEQFF. In DNA form, the CDR3 reads TGTGCCAGCAGCCCCGGACTAGATACCAATGAGCAGTTCTTC. The V and J genes are TRBV5-5 and TRBJ2-1, with TRBD2 identical over 7 bases. The CDR3 runs to 14 residues. After removal of 4 bases from V and 6 bases from J, the junction contained 7 bases not matched to a gene. CDR1 and CDR2 from the germline V gene are SGHKS and YYEKEE (reference sequence).

In this sample, this clonotype turned up many times. This chain joins TRBV5-1 and TRBJ2-1; 11 nucleotides agree with TRBD2. The CDR3 length is 18 residues. In germline, CDR1 is SGHRS, CDR2 YFSETQ. Trimming took 4 bases from V and 7 from J; bases not matched to a gene: 16. CDR3 nucleotides: TGCGCCAGCAGCCCTAGGGCTAGCGGGGGGTCGTGGGTTAATGAGCAGTTCTTC. It yields the protein CASSPRASGGSWVNEQFF.

Judged by abundance, this clonotype is medium-sized. V is TRBV12-3 or TRBV12-4 and J is TRBJ1-2, with 8 bases that match TRBD1. The CDR3 runs to 14 residues. V gave up 7 bases and J gave up 2 bases; unmatched junction bases: 6. The chain's CDR3 is CASTLDRENYGYTF. CDR3 nucleotide sequence: TGTGCCAGCACCCTGGACAGGGAGAACTATGGCTACACCTTC.

In this sample, this clonotype turned up many times. V gene TRBV18 combines with J gene TRBJ2-5; either TRBD1 or TRBD2 may supply D (6 bases each). CDR1 and CDR2 from the germline V gene are KGHSH and LQKENI. V lost 3 bases and J 3 bases, leaving 14 bases between the germline ends. The CDR3 totals 15 residues. The CDR3: CASSPLGGKKETQYF. In DNA, the CDR3 is TGTGCCAGCTCACCGCTCGGGGGCAAGAAAGAGACCCAGTACTTC.

At least ten counts were recorded for this clonotype. The CDR3 DNA follows: TGCGCCAGCAGCCCCAATCTAGCGGGGACGTACAATGAGCAGTTCTTC. Translation gives CASSPNLAGTYNEQFF. The chain uses TRBV5-1 and TRBJ2-1; 9 bases are a match to TRBD2. The ends lost 4 bases at V and 4 bases at J; junction bases unmatched: 9. The CDR3 has 16 amino acids. Germline V lookup: CDR1 SGHRS, CDR2 YFSETQ. Drawing the rest from reference TRBV5-1 and TRBJ2-1, the complete variable domain is KAGVTQTPRYLIKTRGQQVTLSCSPISGHRSVSWYQQTPGQGLQFLFEYFSETQRNKGNFPGRFSGRQFSNSRSEMNVSTLELGDSALYLCASSPNLAGTYNEQFFGPGTRLTVL.

In its sample, this clonotype was seen many times. The gene calls are TRBV20-1 and TRBJ2-5; the match to TRBD2 covers 11 bases. CDR1 is DFQATT, CDR2 SNEGSKA, per germline (reference sequence). The CDR3 covers 16 residues. After removal of 1 base from V and 2 bases from J, the junction contained 6 bases not matched to a gene. This CDR3 is CSARVGLAGFQETQYF. In DNA form, the CDR3 reads TGCAGTGCTAGAGTAGGACTAGCGGGTTTTCAAGAGACCCAGTACTTC.

This clonotype came up many times. The rearrangement links TRBV7-2 to TRBJ2-2; D call uncertain. This CDR3 is 16 amino acids long. The germline V and J ends were trimmed by 4 bases and 7 bases, with 19 bases remaining between them. Germline V gene data show CDR1 as SGHTA and CDR2 as FQGNSA. In DNA, the CDR3 is TGTGCCAGCAGCTCTACACCGGTCCTAGGGCTCGGGGAGCTGTTTTTT. Its translation is CASSSTPVLGLGELFF.

This clonotype is categorized as medium-sized. The V and J genes are TRBV27 and TRBJ2-1, with 8 bases matching TRBD1. Trimming removed 1 base from V and 6 bases from J; junction bases left unmatched: 2. The CDR3 contains 14 residues. Looked up from germline, CDR1 is MNHEY and CDR2 is SMNVEV (reference sequence). CDR3 in amino acids: CASSLWDRFNEQFF. The CDR3 region has the DNA TGTGCCAGCAGTTTATGGGACAGGTTCAATGAGCAGTTCTTC.

By share, this clonotype counts as medium-sized. The V and J genes are TRBV12-3 or TRBV12-4 and TRBJ2-7; possible D gene TRBD2, 6 bases. V was clipped by 4 bases and J by 4 bases, with 14 bases between them. The CDR3 length is 14 residues. The CDR3: CASSSLGGMYEQYF. The CDR3 region has the DNA TGTGCCAGCAGTTCGCTAGGCGGGATGTACGAGCAGTACTTC.

This clonotype was seen ten or more times. The chain links TRBV25-1 to TRBJ2-3, with 10 bases identical to TRBD1. The CDR3 has 18 residues. Germline CDR1 is MGHDK and CDR2 is SYGVNS. The V segment lost 4 bases and the J segment 4 bases; nucleotides outside the gene matches: 14. Here the CDR3 DNA reads TGTGCCAGCAGTGCCGGACAGGGGGGGTGGGTTGAGGCAGATACGCAGTATTTT. This encodes CASSAGQGGWVEADTQYF.

Ten or more counts support this clonotype. The rearrangement links TRBV4-1 to TRBJ2-1; 8 positions match TRBD1. V trimming: 0 bases; J trimming: 8 bases; junction bases outside the gene matches: 15. The CDR3 contains 18 residues. Germline-derived CDR1 and CDR2 are MGHRA and YSYEKL. For the CDR3, the DNA is TGCGCCAGCAGCCAAGATGGACCCGGTAGCAGGGGGCAGTATGAGCAGTTCTTC. It specifies CASSQDGPGSRGQYEQFF.

This clonotype has only a few counts. The junction shows a germline mismatch at one end, possibly a read error. The chain couples TRBV3-1 to TRBJ2-1; 7 bases agree with TRBD2. CDR1 is LGHDT, CDR2 YNNKEL, per germline (reference sequence). The CDR3 runs 17 residues. The CDR3: CACSPFTLAEIYNEQFF. CDR3 DNA: TGTGCCTGCAGCCCCTTTACGCTAGCGGAAATTTACAATGAGCAGTTCTTC.

The rearrangement uses TRBV7-9 and TRBJ2-7; tentatively, D is TRBD1 or TRBD2 (6 bases each). CDR3 length: 15 amino acids. Per germline, CDR1 SEHNR and CDR2 FQNEAQ (reference sequence). The V and J ends lost 0 bases and 3 bases respectively, with 12 bases between them. The CDR3 DNA reads TGTGCCAGCAGCTTAGCTGGGGGGCTCCACTACGAGCAGTACTTC. Protein sequence: CASSLAGGLHYEQYF.

This clonotype was seen many times. The chain joins TRBV7-9 to TRBJ1-2; D unclear. Germline values: CDR1 SEHNR, CDR2 FQNEAQ (reference sequence). This CDR3 has 17 amino acids. V was clipped by 4 bases and J by 0 bases, with 18 bases between them. CDR3 protein: CASSSLQDLPSNYGYTF. CDR3 nucleotide sequence: TGTGCCAGCAGCTCCTTACAAGACTTACCATCTAACTATGGCTACACCTTC.

There are many counts of this clonotype. The chain has TRBV6-2 or TRBV6-3 and TRBJ2-7, with 7 positions matching TRBD1. Germline V CDR1 and CDR2: MNHEY, SVGEGT. Unmatched junction bases numbered 13, after V lost 7 bases and J lost 1 base. CDR3 length equals 16 residues. This chain's CDR3 is CASTLQRGTVSYEQYF. As DNA, the CDR3 is TGTGCCAGCACCCTCCAAAGAGGGACAGTATCCTACGAGCAGTACTTC.

In its sample, this clonotype ranks as medium-sized. The rearrangement links TRBV12-3 or TRBV12-4 to TRBJ1-1; perhaps TRBD1 as D (5 bases). The CDR3 contains 15 residues. V lost 2 bases to trimming and J lost 3 bases, with 13 bases between them. Here the CDR3 reads CASSLRSRDHTEAFF. The DNA of the CDR3 is TGTGCCAGCAGTTTAAGGTCCAGGGACCACACTGAAGCTTTCTTT.

This clonotype was counted ten times or more. The rearrangement uses TRBV5-6 and TRBJ2-2; D is perhaps TRBD2 (6 bases). With 3 bases removed from V and 3 bases from J, the gap between germline ends came to 15 bases. The CDR3 runs 16 residues. The V gene's germline CDR1 is SGHDT and CDR2 YYEEEE. CDR3 protein: CASSSKYGGHTGELFF. In DNA, the CDR3 is TGTGCCAGCAGCTCCAAATATGGAGGGCACACCGGGGAGCTGTTTTTT.

This clonotype was counted ten times or more. J is TRBJ2-5 and V is TRBV10-3; D could derive from TRBD1 or TRBD2 (5 bases each). Germline loops: CDR1 ENHRY, CDR2 SYGVKD. The CDR3 totals 13 residues. The germline V and J ends were trimmed by 0 bases and 5 bases, with 7 bases remaining between them. CDR3 sequence: CAISESWGETQYF. The CDR3 DNA reads as TGTGCCATCAGTGAGTCGTGGGGGGAGACCCAGTACTTC.

The chain is built from TRBV19 and TRBJ2-5; D gene unclear. Germline loops: CDR1 LNHDA, CDR2 SQIVND (reference sequence). The CDR3 runs 15 residues. V gave up 7 bases and J gave up 1 base, with 16 bases separating them. Written as DNA, the CDR3 is TGTGCCAGTACCAACACGCTACTAACCCAAGAGACCCAGTACTTC. Encoded protein: CASTNTLLTQETQYF. Filled out from reference TRBV19 and TRBJ2-5, the complete variable domain reads DGGITQSPKYLFRKEGQNVTLSCEQNLNHDAMYWYRQDPGQGLRLIYYSQIVNDFQKGDIAEGYSVSREKKESFPLTVTSAQKNPTAFYLCASTNTLLTQETQYFGPGTRLLVL.

This clonotype was detected ten times or more. V and J are TRBV7-2 and TRBJ1-4; D is unclear. Germline assignment: CDR1 SGHTA and CDR2 FQGNSA. This CDR3 spans 17 amino acids. Trimming left V 3 bases short and J 0 bases short, with 14 bases between. The CDR3 loop is CASSLSPLLATNEKLFF. The CDR3 DNA sequence: TGTGCCAGCAGCTTGTCCCCCTTGCTTGCAACTAATGAAAAACTGTTTTTT.